These T cell receptor beta chains were read from a single sample in a study of blood T cell repertoires in COVID-19. The assay was immunoSEQ multiplex PCR, and TCRdb's table has in-frame clones only and misses some. This table has approximately 280,000 clones, about 81% appearing once. The specimen sequenced was peripheral blood. Receptor source: a human donor with COVID-19, enrolled during active disease. The donor label of this sample is uncertain. CDR3s include the opening cysteine and the closing phenylalanine or tryptophan. A D gene is named only where the DNA matches it firmly. Clone size is not always given. Where it is, it says once, few, many or a class for expanded clones.

J gene,V gene,D gene,clone size,CDR3 DNA,CDR3 protein
TRBJ1-5,TRBV10-3,TRBD1,NA,TGTGCCATCACCTTTCCCCGGGACAGGCTTTATCAGCCCCAGCATTTT,CAITFPRDRLYQPQHF
TRBJ2-3,TRBV6-6,NA,NA,TGTGCCAGCAGTCACGGGACTCGGACAGATACGCAGTATTTT,CASSHGTRTDTQYF
TRBJ1-2,TRBV30,NA,NA,TGTGCCTGGAGTCCTTACGGGGGGCTCGACTATGGCTACACCTTC,CAWSPYGGLDYGYTF
TRBJ2-1,TRBV19,TRBD2,NA,TGTGCCAGTAGTATGTCCCTCGGACTAGCGGTGGGCGAGCAGTTCTTC,CASSMSLGLAVGEQFF
TRBJ1-2,TRBV19,NA,few,TGTGCCAGTAGTATCACAGATTATGGCTACACCTTC,CASSITDYGYTF
TRBJ2-5,TRBV7-2,TRBD1,NA,TGTGCCAGCAGCTTTCCCGGGGGACAGGGGGAAGAGACCCAGTACTTC,CASSFPGGQGEETQYF
TRBJ2-7,TRBV13,TRBD1,NA,TGTGCCAGCAGCCGACCCGACAGGGTAGGCGAGCAGTACTTC,CASSRPDRVGEQYF
TRBJ1-2,TRBV19,TRBD1,NA,TGTGCCAGTACCCCAAATCTAGGGACAGGGCCTTACAGGGATGGCTACACCTTC,CASTPNLGTGPYRDGYTF
TRBJ1-5,TRBV6-6,TRBD1,NA,TGTGCCAGCAGAACACAGGGGGCGGTAAAACGAGCGCCCCAGCATTTT,CASRTQGAVKRAPQHF
TRBJ2-1,TRBV7-6,NA,few,TGTGCCAGCAGCTTAGTACGGGCGGGCCCCTACAATGAGCAGTTCTTC,CASSLVRAGPYNEQFF
TRBJ2-1,TRBV11-2,NA,NA,TGTGCCAGCAGCTACACAGGGGGGGAATACAATGAGCAGTTCTTC,CASSYTGGEYNEQFF
TRBJ2-3,TRBV19,NA,NA,TGTGCCAGTAGCCTCCGGGAGAACCGGGATACGCAGTATTTT,CASSLRENRDTQYF
TRBJ2-5,TRBV11-2,TRBD2,NA,TGTGCCAGCAGCTCTACTAGCGGGACTGAGACCCAGTACTTC,CASSSTSGTETQYF
TRBJ2-7,TRBV27,NA,NA,TGTGCCAGCAGTCCCCCAGGGCGGTACGAGCAGTACTTC,CASSPPGRYEQYF
TRBJ1-1,TRBV5-1,NA,once,TGCGCCAGCAGCTTGCAGGGAGGCACTGAAGCTTTCTTT,CASSLQGGTEAFF
TRBJ1-3,TRBV18,TRBD1,NA,TGTGCCAGCTCAGGGACAGGGTACCCTGGAAACACCATATATTTT,CASSGTGYPGNTIYF
TRBJ2-2,TRBV4-2,TRBD1,NA,TGTGCCAGCAGCCCCACGGGACAGTCGCTTTCGAACACCGGGGAGCTGTTTTTT,CASSPTGQSLSNTGELFF
TRBJ2-1,TRBV11-2,TRBD2,NA,TGTGCCAGCAGCCCCTTCCCTCAGCGGGGGATGAGTGAGCAGTTCTTC,CASSPFPQRGMSEQFF
TRBJ2-6,TRBV6-5,NA,NA,TGTGCCAGCAGACGTCAAACGGGTGGGGCCAACGTCCTGACTTTC,CASRRQTGGANVLTF
TRBJ2-5,TRBV18,TRBD1,NA,TGTGCCAGCTCACCGGGGACAGGGGACTTGGAGACCCAGTACTTC,CASSPGTGDLETQYF
TRBJ2-1,TRBV7-9,TRBD1,few,TGTGCCAGCAGCTTAGAAGGGGGCTGGTTCTTC,CASSLEGGWFF
TRBJ1-5,TRBV6-2/TRBV6-3,NA,NA,TGTGCCAGCAGTCAGGGGTTCAATCAGCCCCAGCATTTT,CASSQGFNQPQHF
TRBJ2-4,TRBV11-1,TRBD2,NA,TGTGCCAGCAGCTTAGCGATGATAGCGGGAGCTGAAAACATTCAGTACTTC,CASSLAMIAGAENIQYF
TRBJ2-4,TRBV2,TRBD1,NA,TGTGCCAGCATTGAGCTCGTTAACAGGGGCATTCAGTACTTC,CASIELVNRGIQYF
TRBJ1-5,TRBV19,TRBD1,few,TGTGCCAGTAGTCTGCCACTGACAGGGATAGGATCGGTGGGGAATCAGCCCCAGCATTTT,CASSLPLTGIGSVGNQPQHF
TRBJ2-2,TRBV7-2,TRBD2,few,TGTGCCAGCAGCCCGGGACTAGCGGTGACCGGGGAGCTGTTTTTT,CASSPGLAVTGELFF
TRBJ1-3,TRBV5-4,TRBD1,NA,TGTGCCAGCAGCTCAGGGGGCGCGGGGGGAAACACCATATATTTT,CASSSGGAGGNTIYF
TRBJ2-7,TRBV7-9,TRBD1,NA,TGTGCCAGCAGCTTACCCGAAGACAGGGGTCCCACCTACGAGCAGTACTTC,CASSLPEDRGPTYEQYF
TRBJ2-7,TRBV29-1,NA,NA,TGCAGCGTTCTCCAGGGACAAGGCTACGAGCAGTACTTC,CSVLQGQGYEQYF
TRBJ1-3,TRBV4-2,NA,NA,TGTGCCAGCAGCCAAGATTGGAGCTCTGGAAACACCATATATTTT,CASSQDWSSGNTIYF
TRBJ1-4,TRBV19,TRBD1,NA,TGTGCCAGTAGCGCCATACAGGGGGCGTTTGATTCAGAAAAACTGTTTTTT,CASSAIQGAFDSEKLFF
TRBJ1-5,TRBV15,NA,NA,TGTGCCACCACCCGGGGGGTGGATCAGCCCCAGCATTTT,CATTRGVDQPQHF
TRBJ2-3,TRBV11-2,NA,few,TGTGCCAGCAGCTTCCTTTCCTTCGGAGCTGTAGATACGCAGTATTTT,CASSFLSFGAVDTQYF